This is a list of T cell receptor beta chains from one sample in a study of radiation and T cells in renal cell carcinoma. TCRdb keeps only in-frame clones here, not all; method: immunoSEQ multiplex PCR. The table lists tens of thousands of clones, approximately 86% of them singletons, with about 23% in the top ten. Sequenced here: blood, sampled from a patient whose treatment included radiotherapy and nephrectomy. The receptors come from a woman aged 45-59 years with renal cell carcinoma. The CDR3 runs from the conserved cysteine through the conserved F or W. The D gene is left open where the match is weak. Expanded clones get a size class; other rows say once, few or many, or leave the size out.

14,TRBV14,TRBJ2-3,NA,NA,CASSENRHTDTQYF,TGTGCCAGCAGCGAAAACCGTCACACAGATACGCAGTATTTT
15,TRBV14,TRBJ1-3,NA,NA,CASSPLGPRGNTIYF,TGTGCCAGCAGCCCACTCGGACCGCGGGGAAACACCATATATTTT
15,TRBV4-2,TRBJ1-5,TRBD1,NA,CASSPGTGGNQPQHF,TGTGCCAGCAGCCCAGGGACAGGCGGCAATCAGCCCCAGCATTTT
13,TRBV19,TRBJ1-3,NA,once,CATTPPPGNTIYF,TGTGCCACGACGCCCCCCCCTGGAAACACCATATATTTT
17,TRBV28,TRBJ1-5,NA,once,CASSMNPSGRRNQPQHF,TGTGCCAGCAGTATGAACCCATCGGGCCGTCGCAATCAGCCCCAGCATTTT
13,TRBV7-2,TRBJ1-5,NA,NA,CASSEEGIQPQHF,TGTGCCAGCAGCGAAGAGGGGATTCAGCCCCAGCATTTT
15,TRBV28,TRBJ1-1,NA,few,CASRPTGTPNTEAFF,TGTGCCAGCAGGCCGACCGGGACACCCAACACTGAAGCTTTCTTT
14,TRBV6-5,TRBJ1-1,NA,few,CASSYYRGNTEAFF,TGTGCCAGCAGTTACTATAGAGGGAACACTGAAGCTTTCTTT
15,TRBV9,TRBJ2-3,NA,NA,CASSVAGGRTDTQYF,TGTGCCAGCAGCGTAGCGGGGGGCCGCACAGATACGCAGTATTTT
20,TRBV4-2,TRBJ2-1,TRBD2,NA,CASSQSLGLAGTLPYNEQFF,TGTGCCAGCAGCCAATCTTTGGGACTAGCGGGAACACTTCCCTACAATGAGCAGTTCTTC
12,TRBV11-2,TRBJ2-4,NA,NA,CASSLALNIQYF,TGTGCCAGCAGCTTAGCCTTGAACATTCAGTACTTC
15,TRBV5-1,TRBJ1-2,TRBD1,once,CASSRDSQEDYGYTF,TGCGCCAGCAGCAGGGACAGTCAGGAAGACTATGGCTACACCTTC
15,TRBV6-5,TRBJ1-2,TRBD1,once,CASSSSPGQGYGYTF,TGTGCCAGCAGCTCTTCACCGGGACAGGGTTATGGCTACACCTTC
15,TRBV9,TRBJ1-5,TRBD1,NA,CASSVGDRESQPQHF,TGTGCCAGCAGCGTAGGGGACAGGGAGAGTCAGCCCCAGCATTTT
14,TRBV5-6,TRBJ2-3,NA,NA,CASSGREFIDTQYF,TGTGCCAGCAGCGGCCGGGAGTTCATAGATACGCAGTATTTT
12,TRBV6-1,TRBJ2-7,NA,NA,CASSELDRQQYF,TGTGCCAGCAGTGAGCTGGACAGACAGCAGTACTTC
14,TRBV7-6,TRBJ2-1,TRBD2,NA,CASSTSSGANEQFF,TGTGCCAGCAGCACTTCTAGCGGGGCCAATGAGCAGTTCTTC
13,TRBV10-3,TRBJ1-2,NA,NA,CAINHGTKDGYTF,TGTGCCATCAACCACGGGACGAAGGATGGCTACACCTTC
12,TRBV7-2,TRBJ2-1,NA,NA,CASSSPEFKQFF,TGTGCCAGCAGCTCGCCGGAGTTCAAGCAGTTCTTC
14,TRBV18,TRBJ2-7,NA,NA,CASSPGAGTYEQYF,TGTGCCAGCTCACCGGGGGCAGGAACCTACGAGCAGTACTTC
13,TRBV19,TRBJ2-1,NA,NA,CASSIGNRNEQFF,TGTGCCAGTAGTATAGGAAACAGAAATGAGCAGTTCTTC
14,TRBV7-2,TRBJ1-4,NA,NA,CASSPDTNSGGLFF,TGTGCCAGCAGCCCGGACACGAACTCCGGGGGACTGTTTTTT
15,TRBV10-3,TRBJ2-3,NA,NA,CAITRAQDGTDTQYF,TGTGCCATCACGAGGGCACAGGATGGCACAGATACGCAGTATTTT
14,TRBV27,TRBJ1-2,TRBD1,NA,CASSFRQGAYGYTF,TGTGCCAGCAGTTTTCGACAGGGGGCCTATGGCTACACCTTC
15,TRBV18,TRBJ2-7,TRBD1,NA,CASSSLGTGSYEQYF,TGTGCCAGCTCATCCTTAGGGACAGGGTCCTACGAGCAGTACTTC
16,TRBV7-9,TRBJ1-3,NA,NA,CASAPLGGPTINTIYF,TGTGCCAGCGCACCGTTAGGGGGACCAACTATAAACACCATATATTTT
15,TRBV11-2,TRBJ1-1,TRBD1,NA,CASSQTGQGNSEAFF,TGTGCCAGCAGCCAGACGGGACAGGGTAATTCTGAAGCTTTCTTT
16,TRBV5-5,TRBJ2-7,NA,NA,CASSLWGGRGSYEQYF,TGTGCCAGCAGCTTGTGGGGGGGCCGAGGCTCCTACGAGCAGTACTTC
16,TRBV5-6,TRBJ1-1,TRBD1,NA,CASSPQTGDSGTEAFF,TGTGCCAGCAGCCCCCAGACAGGGGACTCGGGCACTGAAGCTTTCTTT
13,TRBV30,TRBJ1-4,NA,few,CAWSRGSNEKLFF,TGTGCCTGGAGTCGGGGGTCTAATGAAAAACTGTTTTTT
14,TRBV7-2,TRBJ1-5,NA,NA,CASSLGLGNQPQHF,TGTGCCAGCAGCTTAGGGTTGGGCAATCAGCCCCAGCATTTT
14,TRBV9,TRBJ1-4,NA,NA,CASSVGGNMEKLFF,TGTGCCAGCAGCGTAGGAGGGAATATGGAAAAACTGTTTTTT
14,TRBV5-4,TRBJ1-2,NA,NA,CASSLEGANYGYTF,TGTGCCAGCAGCTTGGAGGGGGCTAACTATGGCTACACCTTC
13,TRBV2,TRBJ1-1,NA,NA,CASSEGQATEAFF,TGTGCCAGCAGTGAAGGACAAGCCACTGAAGCTTTCTTT
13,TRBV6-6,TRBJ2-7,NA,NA,CASSPGQYYEQYF,TGTGCCAGCAGCCCCGGACAGTACTACGAGCAGTACTTC
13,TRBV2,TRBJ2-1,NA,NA,CASSETSHNEQFF,TGTGCCAGCAGTGAAACCAGCCACAATGAGCAGTTCTTC
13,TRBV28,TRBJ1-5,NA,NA,CASSPPGNQPQHF,TGTGCCAGCAGTCCCCCAGGAAATCAGCCCCAGCATTTT
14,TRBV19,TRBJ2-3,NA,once,CASSIGQYTDTQYF,TGTGCCAGTAGTATTGGGCAGTACACAGATACGCAGTATTTT
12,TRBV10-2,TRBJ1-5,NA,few,CASSDQDQPQHF,TGCGCCAGCAGTGACCAGGATCAGCCCCAGCATTTT
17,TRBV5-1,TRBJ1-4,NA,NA,CASSLVQPTGLNEKLFF,TGCGCCAGCAGCTTGGTGCAGCCGACGGGGCTTAATGAAAAACTGTTTTTT
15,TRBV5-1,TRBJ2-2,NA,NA,CASSLSSTNTGELFF,TGCGCCAGCAGCTTGTCAAGTACGAACACCGGGGAGCTGTTTTTT
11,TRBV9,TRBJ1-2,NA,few,CASSKGTDYTF,TGTGCCAGCAGTAAGGGGACCGACTACACCTTC
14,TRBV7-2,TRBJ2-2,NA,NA,CASSLLRNTGELFF,TGTGCCAGCAGCTTACTCAGGAACACCGGGGAGCTGTTTTTT
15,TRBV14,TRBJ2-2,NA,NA,CASSQDLPGNGELFF,TGTGCCAGCAGCCAAGATCTGCCGGGGAACGGGGAGCTGTTTTTT
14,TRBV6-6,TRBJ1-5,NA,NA,CASSKSRSNQPQHF,TGTGCCAGCAGTAAATCCCGGAGCAATCAGCCCCAGCATTTT
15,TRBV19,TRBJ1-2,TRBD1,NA,CASSTWTGHRGGYTF,TGTGCCAGTAGTACCTGGACAGGGCATCGAGGTGGCTACACCTTC
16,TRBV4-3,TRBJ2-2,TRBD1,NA,CASSHINRGAGGELFF,TGCGCCAGCAGCCACATAAACAGGGGCGCAGGCGGGGAGCTGTTTTTT
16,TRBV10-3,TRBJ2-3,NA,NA,CAISESRAASTDTQYF,TGTGCCATCAGTGAGTCCCGCGCGGCCAGCACAGATACGCAGTATTTT
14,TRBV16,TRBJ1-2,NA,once,CASSQSQANYGYTF,TGTGCCAGCAGCCAATCACAAGCTAACTATGGCTACACCTTC
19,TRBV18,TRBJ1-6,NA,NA,CASSPPDSPVSSYNSPLHF,TGTGCCAGCTCACCACCGGACAGCCCGGTGAGCTCCTATAATTCACCCCTCCACTTT
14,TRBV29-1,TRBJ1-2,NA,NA,CSVEARDSNYGYTF,TGCAGCGTTGAAGCTCGAGACTCTAACTATGGCTACACCTTC